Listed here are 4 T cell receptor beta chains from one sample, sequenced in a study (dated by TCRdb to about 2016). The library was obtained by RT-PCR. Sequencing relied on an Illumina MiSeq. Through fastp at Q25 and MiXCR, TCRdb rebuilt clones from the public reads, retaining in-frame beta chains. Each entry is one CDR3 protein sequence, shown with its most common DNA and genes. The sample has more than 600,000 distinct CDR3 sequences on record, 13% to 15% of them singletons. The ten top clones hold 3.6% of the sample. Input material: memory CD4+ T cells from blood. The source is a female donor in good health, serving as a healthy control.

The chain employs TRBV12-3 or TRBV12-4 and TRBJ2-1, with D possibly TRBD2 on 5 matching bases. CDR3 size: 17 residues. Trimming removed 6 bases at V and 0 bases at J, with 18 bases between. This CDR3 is CASSPFGSESSYNEQFF. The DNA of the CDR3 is TGTGCCAGCAGCCCTTTTGGGAGCGAGAGCTCCTACAATGAGCAGTTCTTC.

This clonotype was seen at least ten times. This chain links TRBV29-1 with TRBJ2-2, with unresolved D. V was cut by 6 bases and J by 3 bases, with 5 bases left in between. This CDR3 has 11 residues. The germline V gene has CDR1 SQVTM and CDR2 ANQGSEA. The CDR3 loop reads CSVRDTGELFF. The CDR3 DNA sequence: TGCAGCGTACGGGACACCGGGGAGCTGTTTTTT.

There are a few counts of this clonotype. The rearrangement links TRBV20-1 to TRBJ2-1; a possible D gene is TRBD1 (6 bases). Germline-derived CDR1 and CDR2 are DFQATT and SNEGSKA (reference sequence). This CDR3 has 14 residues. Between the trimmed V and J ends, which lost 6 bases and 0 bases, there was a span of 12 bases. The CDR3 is CSAPGQFSYNEQFF. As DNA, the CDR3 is TGCAGTGCCCCAGGACAGTTCTCCTACAATGAGCAGTTCTTC.

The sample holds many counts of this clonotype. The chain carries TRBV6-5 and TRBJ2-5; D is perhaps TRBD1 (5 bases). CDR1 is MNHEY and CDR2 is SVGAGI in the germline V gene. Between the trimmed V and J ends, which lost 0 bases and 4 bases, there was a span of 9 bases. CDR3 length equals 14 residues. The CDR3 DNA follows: TGTGCCAGCAGTTACTCAGGGCAGGGAGAGACCCAGTACTTC. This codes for CASSYSGQGETQYF.